Below are 5 T cell receptor beta chains sequenced from a single sample in a study of regulatory T cells in long-lasting Graves disease. Sequencing libraries for TCR beta were prepared with iRepertoire HTBI primers and Arm-PCR of CDR3 regions. In TCRdb, the multiplex PCR reads were re-called with MiXCR into one record per CDR3 protein. The sample comprises hundreds of thousands of distinct CDR3 sequences, roughly 15% of which are singletons, and 12% rests with the top ten. Documented time point: newly diagnosed GD, antithyroid drugs for less than 3 months. From RNA extracted from PBMCs, the TCR library was made. These same data were also listed under a study on T cells in Graves' hyperthyroidism and ophthalmopathy.

This sample comprised peripheral blood mononuclear cells (PBMCs), obtained at new diagnosis, from a patient treated with antithyroid drugs. Every receptor here comes from a man aged 18 to 29 with Graves disease.

This clonotype was recorded at least ten times. This rearrangement joins TRBV13 to TRBJ2-5, with D possibly TRBD2 on 5 matching bases. CDR1 PRHDT and CDR2 FYEKMQ come from the germline V gene (reference sequence). There are 14 residues in the CDR3. With 3 bases removed from V and 7 bases from J, the gap between germline ends came to 15 bases. The CDR3 region has the DNA TGTGCCAGCAGCTTCTCGGGAAGGTCGGGGACCCAGTACTTC. This codes for CASSFSGRSGTQYF. Complete variable domain (other parts from reference TRBV13 and TRBJ2-5): AAGVIQSPRHLIKEKRETATLKCYPIPRHDTVYWYQQGPGQDPQFLISFYEKMQSDKGSIPDRFSAQQFSDYHSELNMSSLELGDSALYFCASSFSGRSGTQYFGPGTRLLVL.

The chain carries TRBV19 and TRBJ2-7; 7 nucleotides match TRBD1. Germline CDR1 LNHDA, CDR2 SQIVND (reference sequence). V lost 7 bases, J lost 1 base, and 10 bases stayed unmatched. This CDR3 has 15 residues. Written as DNA, the CDR3 is TGTGCCAGTAAGAGCAGGACAGGAAGATCCTACGAGCAGTACTTC. It translates to CASKSRTGRSYEQYF.

The rearrangement uses TRBV29-1 and TRBJ2-3; 9 nucleotides line up with TRBD2. In germline, CDR1 is SQVTM, CDR2 ANQGSEA. This CDR3 has 14 amino acids. The V gene end was trimmed by 6 bases and the J gene end by 0 bases; junction bases not matched to a gene: 4. DNA for the CDR3: TGCAGCGTGACTAGCGGACCTAGCACAGATACGCAGTATTTT. This codes for CSVTSGPSTDTQYF.

This clonotype was counted a few times. The V gene is TRBV7-3, the J gene TRBJ1-1, with D unresolved. The CDR3 is made up of 16 amino acids. The V end was cut by 6 bases, the J end by 1 base, with 18 bases between. Germline-derived CDR1 and CDR2 are SGHTA and FQGTGA. CDR3 DNA sequence: TGTGCCAGCAGGGCCTGGGCCTTCGAGAAGAACACTGAAGCTTTCTTT. It is translated as CASRAWAFEKNTEAFF.

This clonotype was counted between two and nine times. The chain carries TRBV12-3 or TRBV12-4 and TRBJ2-3, with D perhaps matching TRBD1 or TRBD2 (6 bases each). There are 15 residues in the CDR3. V was trimmed by 4 bases and J by 6 bases, leaving 17 bases between them. DNA for the CDR3: TGTGCCAGCAGTTCCGGGGCCTCGGGGGCGGATACGCAGTATTTT. Encoded protein: CASSSGASGADTQYF.